These 27 T cell receptor beta chains came from one sample sequenced in a study of blood T cell repertoires in COVID-19 (dated by TCRdb to 2020 to 2021). Library creation used the immunoSEQ multiplex PCR assay. In TCRdb, the immuneACCESS table is reduced to in-frame sequences with V and J assigned. These tables do not hold every clone; where another copy was compared, an unresolved V gene accounts for under half, and the others remain unexplained. The sample table contains roughly 39,000 clones; only one count was recorded for 65% to 90% of them. Jointly, the top ten make up 8% to 10% of the sample. Sequenced material: peripheral blood. These TCRs come from a human donor in a cohort sampled during active COVID-19.

The V and J genes are TRBV19 and TRBJ2-7; no firm D call. This CDR3 comprises 14 residues. With 6 bases removed from V and 5 bases from J, the gap between germline ends came to 17 bases. CDR1 and CDR2 from the germline V gene are LNHDA and SQIVND (reference sequence). As DNA, the CDR3 is TGTGCCAGTAGCAACGAATTAGCTGTCGACGAGCAGTACTTC. It yields the protein CASSNELAVDEQYF.

The chain is built from TRBV30 and TRBJ1-2; 12 bases fit TRBD1. V lost 6 bases, J lost 1 base, and 12 bases stayed unmatched. The CDR3 length is 17 residues. Germline lookup yields CDR1 GTSNPN and CDR2 SVGIG (reference sequence). CDR3 sequence reads: CACLGRDRGRSNYGYTF. The CDR3 DNA is TGTGCCTGTTTGGGGCGGGACAGGGGGCGAAGTAACTATGGCTACACCTTC. The complete variable domain, with remaining parts taken from reference TRBV30 and TRBJ1-2, reads SQTIHQWPATLVQPVGSPLSLECTVEGTSNPNLYWYRQAAGRGLQLLFYSVGIGQISSEVPQNLSASRPQDRQFILSSKKLLLSDSGFYLCACLGRDRGRSNYGYTFGSGTRLTVV.

The rearrangement uses TRBV30 and TRBJ2-2, with 8 bases aligning to TRBD2. Germline V lookup: CDR1 GTSNPN, CDR2 SVGIG (reference sequence). This CDR3 has 13 residues. V shed 2 bases and J 5 bases; nucleotides not matched to a gene: 1. CDR3 nucleotide sequence: TGTGCCTGGAGTCGGGGGGGGACCGGGGAGCTGTTTTTT. Its translation: CAWSRGGTGELFF.

In its sample, this clone ranks as medium-sized. The chain combines TRBV5-5 with TRBJ1-2; a weak D match, TRBD1 (6 bases). The germline V gene encodes CDR1 SGHKS and CDR2 YYEKEE (reference sequence). The CDR3 sequence is 15 residues long. With 1 base removed from V and 1 base from J, the gap between germline ends came to 11 bases. Here the CDR3 DNA reads TGTGCCAGCAGCTTGAGACAGGAGGATAACTATGGCTACACCTTC. Amino acid sequence: CASSLRQEDNYGYTF. Full variable domain (remainder filled in from reference TRBV5-5 and TRBJ1-2): DAGVTQSPTHLIKTRGQQVTLRCSPISGHKSVSWYQQVLGQGPQFIFQYYEKEERGRGNFPDRFSARQFPNYSSELNVNALLLGDSALYLCASSLRQEDNYGYTFGSGTRLTVV.

This chain joins TRBV5-1 and TRBJ2-7; the match to TRBD1 covers 7 bases. After removal of 4 bases from V and 4 bases from J, the junction contained 8 bases not matched to a gene. CDR1 and CDR2 (germline): SGHRS, YFSETQ. The CDR3 runs to 14 residues. This CDR3 reads CASSKGDSNYEQYF. The CDR3 DNA is TGCGCCAGCAGCAAGGGGGACAGTAATTACGAGCAGTACTTC.

The CDR3 protein is CASSLGAGYNEQFF. The CDR3 DNA is TGTGCCAGCAGCTTGGGAGCGGGTTACAATGAGCAGTTCTTC. This rearrangement joins TRBV5-5 to TRBJ2-1, with D maybe TRBD2 (6 bases). The CDR3 is 14 residues long. Germline V gene lookup returns CDR1 SGHKS and CDR2 YYEKEE (reference sequence). The V and J ends lost 0 bases and 4 bases respectively, with 8 bases between them.

The rearrangement uses TRBV3-1 (or the pseudogene TRBV3-2) and TRBJ1-2; 8 nucleotides line up with TRBD1. The CDR3 runs 14 residues. CDR1 and CDR2 (germline): LGHDT, YNNKEL (reference sequence). V lost 2 bases and J lost 6; bases outside the gene matches: 5. Written as DNA, the CDR3 is TGTGCCAGCAGCCAAAGAGACAGGGGAGATGGCTACACCTTC. Its translation is CASSQRDRGDGYTF.

This chain uses TRBV6-5 with TRBJ1-2, with D unclear. There are 14 residues in the CDR3. Germline CDR1 is MNHEY and CDR2 is SVGAGI. V was cut by 7 bases and J by 0 bases, with 12 bases left in between. The CDR3 protein is CASTMTQANYGYTF. CDR3 sequence (DNA): TGTGCCAGCACCATGACTCAAGCTAACTATGGCTACACCTTC.

This clone is classed as medium-sized. This CDR3 reads CASSQDRGGNTEAFF. The CDR3 coding sequence is TGTGCCAGCAGCCAAGATCGTGGAGGAAACACTGAAGCTTTCTTT. The chain recombines TRBV3-1 (or the pseudogene TRBV3-2) with TRBJ1-1; D unresolved. The CDR3 runs 15 residues. The V gene's germline CDR1 is LGHDT and CDR2 YNNKEL (reference sequence). V was cut by 0 bases and J by 2 bases, with 10 bases left in between.

This rearrangement joins TRBV30 to TRBJ1-6; 7 bases match TRBD1. The length of the CDR3 is 15 residues. Germline trimming cut 2 bases from V and 13 bases from J; bases unmatched to any gene: 14. The germline CDR1 and CDR2 sequences are GTSNPN and SVGIG (reference sequence). The CDR3 region is CAWSPRQGETTPLHF. The CDR3 region has the DNA TGTGCCTGGAGTCCGCGACAGGGAGAAACTACGCCCCTCCACTTT.

V and J are TRBV30 and TRBJ2-1, with D maybe TRBD1 (6 bases). Per the germline V gene, CDR1 is GTSNPN and CDR2 is SVGIG (reference sequence). CDR3 size: 12 residues. With 5 bases removed from V and 9 bases from J, the gap between germline ends came to 14 bases. The DNA of the CDR3 is TGTGCCTGGGGATGGACAGTCGGTGAGCAGTTCTTC. Amino acid sequence: CAWGWTVGEQFF.

The chain uses TRBV18 and TRBJ2-1; the match to TRBD1 covers 9 bases. V shed 3 bases, J shed 3 bases, and the junction held 9 bases outside the gene matches. CDR1 and CDR2 (germline): KGHSH, LQKENI. The CDR3 contains 17 residues. CDR3 coding DNA: TGTGCCAGCTCACCGAACTCCGGGACAGGGAACTACAATGAGCAGTTCTTC. It specifies CASSPNSGTGNYNEQFF.

The chain carries TRBV9 and TRBJ2-1, with a possible D match to TRBD1 (6 bases). This CDR3 is 15 amino acids long. Germline V gives CDR1 SGDLS, CDR2 YYNGEE. The V end lost 6 bases, the J end lost 2 bases, and 15 bases lay between the germline ends. CDR3 nucleotides: TGTGCCAGCACCTCAGGGGCAGGAACCTACAATGAGCAGTTCTTC. This codes for CASTSGAGTYNEQFF.

In this sample, this clone turned up once. V gene TRBV6-6 combines with J gene TRBJ1-4; a possible D gene is TRBD1 (5 bases). V was shortened by 6 bases and J by 4 bases, with 12 bases between the two germline ends. This CDR3 has 14 residues. Germline V CDR1 and CDR2: MNHNY, SVGAGI (reference sequence). The CDR3 region is CASSRWGGNEKLFF. CDR3 DNA: TGTGCCAGCAGCCGGTGGGGGGGTAATGAAAAACTGTTTTTT.

J is TRBJ1-1 and V is TRBV3-1 (or the pseudogene TRBV3-2); D is ambiguous. This CDR3 has 13 residues. V lost 2 bases and J 8 bases, leaving 12 bases between the germline ends. Germline V gives CDR1 LGHDT, CDR2 YNNKEL (reference sequence). CDR3 DNA: TGTGCCAGCAGCCAATGTGGCGGGCCCGAAGCTTTCTTT. Amino acids: CASSQCGGPEAFF.

The V and J genes are TRBV19 and TRBJ1-5; D not resolved. V lost 4 bases and J lost 3, with 7 bases in between. Germline CDR1 and CDR2: LNHDA and SQIVND (reference sequence). The CDR3 runs 13 residues. CDR3 nucleotides: TGTGCCAGTAGTACTGAGATCAATCAGCCCCAGCATTTT. Its translation: CASSTEINQPQHF. The variable domain in full, completed from reference TRBV19 and TRBJ1-5, reads DGGITQSPKYLFRKEGQNVTLSCEQNLNHDAMYWYRQDPGQGLRLIYYSQIVNDFQKGDIAEGYSVSREKKESFPLTVTSAQKNPTAFYLCASSTEINQPQHFGDGTRLSIL.

The V and J genes are TRBV28 and TRBJ1-3, with TRBD1 matching over 7 bases. With 4 bases clipped from V and 4 bases from J, the junction kept 13 bases outside the gene matches. Germline V lookup: CDR1 MDHEN, CDR2 SYDVKM. CDR3 length equals 17 residues. The CDR3: CASSSPNSRQGGNTIYF. The CDR3 coding sequence is TGTGCCAGCAGTTCCCCCAACAGCCGACAGGGAGGAAACACCATATATTTT.

V usage is TRBV15 and J usage is TRBJ1-2, with no clear D. Trimming took off 1 base at V and 0 bases at J, with 9 bases between the two ends. CDR3 size: 15 residues. CDR1 LNHNV and CDR2 YYDKDF come from the germline V gene (reference sequence). In DNA, the CDR3 is TGTGCCACCAGCAGAGGAGGCACGACTAACTATGGCTACACCTTC. This codes for CATSRGGTTNYGYTF.

In regard to this clone: Other DNA variants within this sample encode the same CDR3. The rearrangement joins TRBV2 to TRBJ1-1; D possibly corresponds to TRBD1 (5 bases). Between the trimmed V and J ends, which lost 6 bases and 0 bases, there was a span of 8 bases. In germline, CDR1 is SNHLY, CDR2 FYNNEI. There are 13 residues in the CDR3. The CDR3 sequence is CASRGQMNTEAFF. In DNA, the CDR3 is TGTGCCAGCAGGGGGCAGATGAACACTGAAGCTTTCTTT.

The CDR3 DNA follows: TGTGCCAGCAGCCCCGAGGACGGGGGGGCGACAGATACGCAGTATTTT. This translates into CASSPEDGGATDTQYF. V and J are TRBV11-2 and TRBJ2-3; 8 nucleotides agree with TRBD2. This CDR3 is built from 16 residues. After removal of 5 bases from V and 3 bases from J, the junction contained 10 bases not matched to a gene. Germline V gene lookup returns CDR1 SGHAT and CDR2 FQNNGV.

CDR3 in DNA: TGTGCCAGCTCCACCGGCAGGGGGAGTACTGAAGCTTTCTTT. Residues: CASSTGRGSTEAFF. The chain combines TRBV18 with TRBJ1-1, with 7 nucleotides matching TRBD1. Germline V gene lookup returns CDR1 KGHSH and CDR2 LQKENI. The CDR3 has 14 residues. The V gene end was trimmed by 6 bases and the J gene end by 5 bases; junction bases not matched to a gene: 9.

The rearrangement joins TRBV9 to TRBJ2-7, with D perhaps TRBD1 (5 bases). With 0 bases removed from V and 0 bases from J, the gap between germline ends came to 7 bases. Per germline, CDR1 SGDLS and CDR2 YYNGEE. This CDR3 region has 14 residues. The CDR3 nucleotides are TGTGCCAGCAGCGTAGGACAGAGCTCCTACGAGCAGTACTTC. This translates into CASSVGQSSYEQYF.

The chain carries TRBV27 and TRBJ2-7, with TRBD1 matching 8 bases. V shed 10 bases, J shed 4 bases, and the junction held 9 bases outside the gene matches. The V gene's germline CDR1 is MNHEY and CDR2 SMNVEV (reference sequence). The CDR3 consists of 13 residues. The CDR3 loop is CATFRQGTYEQYF. The CDR3 region has the DNA TGTGCCACCTTCCGACAGGGGACTTACGAGCAGTACTTC.

The V and J genes are TRBV24-1 and TRBJ2-7, with D perhaps TRBD1 (6 bases). The CDR3 runs to 17 residues. V shed 5 bases and J shed 3 bases, with 22 bases lying between them. The germline V gene has CDR1 KGHDR and CDR2 SFDVKD. CDR3 sequence (DNA): TGTGCCACCAGTGTGCCTCAGCCTCAGGGCAGGGGCTACGAGCAGTACTTC. Its translation: CATSVPQPQGRGYEQYF.

J is TRBJ2-7 and V is TRBV6-5; 9 nucleotides align to TRBD1. CDR1 is MNHEY and CDR2 is SVGAGI in the germline V gene. The V and J ends lost 2 bases and 4 bases, in that order; junction bases with no gene match: 6. The CDR3 contains 15 residues. In DNA, the CDR3 is TGTGCCAGCAGTTACCTGGACAGGGGTTATTACGAGCAGTACTTC. Protein product: CASSYLDRGYYEQYF.

This chain links TRBV24-1 with TRBJ2-5; 7 bases are shared with TRBD2. Germline trimming cut 7 bases from V and 4 bases from J; bases unmatched to any gene: 11. The CDR3 totals 15 residues. The germline V gene has CDR1 KGHDR and CDR2 SFDVKD. This chain's CDR3 is CATRYLRERSETQYF. The CDR3 DNA follows: TGTGCCACCAGGTATCTGCGGGAGAGGTCAGAGACCCAGTACTTC.

This chain uses TRBV10-2 with TRBJ2-6, with a weak D call TRBD1 (6 bases). Trimming took off 7 bases at V and 2 bases at J, with 9 bases between the two ends. The CDR3 loop spans 14 amino acids. CDR1 and CDR2 from the germline V gene are WSHSY and SAAADI. The DNA for the CDR3 is TGCGCCAGCACCGGGACACCTGGGGCCAACGTCCTGACTTTC. Amino acids: CASTGTPGANVLTF.